Following are 22 T cell receptor beta chains from one sample sequenced in a study of T cell changes during pregnancy in multiple sclerosis. TCRdb's table, derived via immunoSEQ multiplex PCR, lists solely in-frame clones and lacks some. The sample contains approximately 80,000 clones, about 94% of which appear only once. This specimen consisted of peripheral blood, obtained in the second trimester of pregnancy. These TCRs come from a female donor in good health, enrolled as a control in a pregnancy study.

The J gene is TRBJ2-1, the V gene TRBV14; TRBD2 aligns across 7 bases. CDR3 length: 12 residues. With V trimmed by 4 bases and J by 9 bases, 3 bases remained unmatched. From germline, CDR1 is SGHDN and CDR2 FVKESK. CDR3 coding DNA: TGTGCCAGCAGCCCTTGGGGGGGTGAGCAGTTCTTC. Its translation is CASSPWGGEQFF.

The chain couples TRBV5-1 to TRBJ2-1, with 10 bases matching TRBD2. Losses at the gene ends were 4 bases for V and 4 bases for J; bases not matched to a gene: 5. Germline-derived CDR1 and CDR2 are SGHRS and YFSETQ. The CDR3 runs 15 residues. In DNA form, the CDR3 reads TGCGCCAGCAGCACAGGACTAGCGGAGTACAATGAGCAGTTCTTC. Translating gives CASSTGLAEYNEQFF.

The CDR3 DNA reads TGTGCCAGCAGCACCCTCCCGGGACAGGGGGCTACCACCGGGGAGCTGTTTTTT. Translation: CASSTLPGQGATTGELFF. V and J are TRBV5-4 and TRBJ2-2, with 12 bases matching TRBD1. The CDR3 consists of 18 residues. The germline V gene has CDR1 SGHNT and CDR2 YYREEE (reference sequence). With V trimmed by 4 bases and J by 4 bases, 11 bases remained unmatched.

V usage is TRBV27 and J usage is TRBJ2-2; D not certain. V lost 3 bases and J 7 bases, leaving 6 bases between the germline ends. Per germline, CDR1 MNHEY and CDR2 SMNVEV (reference sequence). This CDR3 region has 12 residues. CDR3 sequence (DNA): TGTGCCAGCAGTTTCCGGAGCGGGGAGCTGTTTTTT. Amino acids: CASSFRSGELFF.

The rearrangement uses TRBV27 and TRBJ2-7; 10 bases fit TRBD1. CDR1 is MNHEY, CDR2 SMNVEV, per germline (reference sequence). CDR3 length equals 14 residues. Germline trimming cut 5 bases from V and 3 bases from J; bases unmatched to any gene: 4. The CDR3 nucleotides read TGTGCCAGCAGTCCCCGGGACAGGGGCTACGAGCAGTACTTC. Residues: CASSPRDRGYEQYF.

The rearrangement links TRBV19 to TRBJ1-2; D remains unclear. The CDR3 covers 14 residues. The V end was cut by 3 bases, the J end by 8 bases, with 16 bases between. In germline, CDR1 is LNHDA, CDR2 SQIVND (reference sequence). The CDR3 loop reads CASSITRSSRGYTF. In DNA, the CDR3 is TGTGCCAGTAGTATTACTCGGTCTTCGAGGGGCTACACCTTC.

The genes are TRBV2 and TRBJ2-7; 9 bases are a match to TRBD1. CDR3 length: 14 residues. V lost 5 bases and J lost 6; bases outside the gene matches: 8. CDR1 and CDR2 (germline): SNHLY, FYNNEI. The CDR3 spells CASSPAGQGTEQYF. The CDR3 DNA reads as TGTGCCAGCAGTCCCGCGGGACAGGGTACCGAGCAGTACTTC.

V gene TRBV5-6 combines with J gene TRBJ1-1; D remains unclear. From germline, CDR1 is SGHDT and CDR2 YYEEEE. V shed 0 bases and J shed 1 base, with 7 bases lying between them. This CDR3 contains 14 residues. CDR3 sequence (DNA): TGTGCCAGCAGCTTGGACGGTGAGAACACTGAAGCTTTCTTT. The encoded protein is CASSLDGENTEAFF.

The J gene is TRBJ1-4, the V gene TRBV5-8; D call uncertain. This CDR3 spans 18 amino acids. V was cut by 4 bases and J by 0 bases, with 19 bases left in between. Germline V lookup: CDR1 SGHTS, CDR2 YDEGEE. CDR3 region: CASSPGTRFEATNEKLFF. The CDR3 DNA sequence: TGTGCCAGCAGCCCGGGAACCCGTTTCGAAGCAACTAATGAAAAACTGTTTTTT.

The chain has TRBV29-1 and TRBJ2-5; D may be TRBD1 (6 bases). V was clipped by 3 bases and J by 0 bases, with 8 bases between them. Germline V lookup: CDR1 SQVTM, CDR2 ANQGSEA. CDR3 size: 13 residues. Here the CDR3 reads CSVDRTDQETQYF. The CDR3, as DNA: TGCAGCGTTGACAGGACAGACCAAGAGACCCAGTACTTC.

This clone was observed once. This rearrangement joins TRBV2 to TRBJ1-3; 9 positions agree with TRBD1. The V gene's germline CDR1 is SNHLY and CDR2 FYNNEI. The CDR3 consists of 15 residues. J lost 6 bases, V lost 6 bases, and 9 bases had no gene match. This CDR3 is CASRAGTGLLNTIYF. For the CDR3, the DNA is TGTGCCAGCAGAGCCGGGACAGGGCTTTTAAACACCATATATTTT.

V usage is TRBV2 and J usage is TRBJ2-1; 10 bases line up with TRBD2. Trimming took 6 bases from V and 5 from J; bases not matched to a gene: 4. Germline V lookup: CDR1 SNHLY, CDR2 FYNNEI. The CDR3 runs 14 residues. CDR3 region: CASSWTSGDNEQFF. The CDR3 DNA sequence: TGTGCCAGCAGCTGGACTAGCGGTGACAATGAGCAGTTCTTC. The full variable domain, its missing parts supplied by reference TRBV2 and TRBJ2-1, is EPEVTQTPSHQVTQMGQEVILRCVPISNHLYFYWYRQILGQKVEFLVSFYNNEISEKSEIFDDQFSVERPDGSNFTLKIRSTKLEDSAMYFCASSWTSGDNEQFFGPGTRLTVL.

The rearrangement uses TRBV11-2 and TRBJ2-4; D uncertain. The CDR3 sequence is 15 residues long. Germline V gene lookup returns CDR1 SGHAT and CDR2 FQNNGV. V lost 4 bases and J 0 bases, leaving 10 bases between the germline ends. As DNA, the CDR3 is TGTGCCAGCAGCTCCCTATCGATAGCCAAAAACATTCAGTACTTC. Translated, it gives CASSSLSIAKNIQYF. Full variable domain (remainder filled in from reference TRBV11-2 and TRBJ2-4): EAGVAQSPRYKIIEKRQSVAFWCNPISGHATLYWYQQILGQGPKLLIQFQNNGVVDDSQLPKDRFSAERLKGVDSTLKIQPAKLEDSAVYLCASSSLSIAKNIQYFGAGTRLSVL.

This clone was recorded once. The rearrangement uses TRBV19 and TRBJ2-1; TRBD2 matches at 9 bases. The CDR3 has 16 residues. CDR1 is LNHDA, CDR2 SQIVND, per germline (reference sequence). J lost 7 bases, V lost 6 bases, and 13 bases had no gene match. The CDR3 spells CASRGFSGSSRNEQFF. CDR3 nucleotides: TGTGCCAGTAGGGGCTTTAGCGGGAGTAGTCGTAATGAGCAGTTCTTC. Together with reference TRBV19 and TRBJ2-1, the CDR3 gives the full variable domain: DGGITQSPKYLFRKEGQNVTLSCEQNLNHDAMYWYRQDPGQGLRLIYYSQIVNDFQKGDIAEGYSVSREKKESFPLTVTSAQKNPTAFYLCASRGFSGSSRNEQFFGPGTRLTVL.

This clone was seen once. This chain links TRBV7-9 with TRBJ2-1; D possibly corresponds to TRBD2 (6 bases). Germline loops: CDR1 SEHNR, CDR2 FQNEAQ (reference sequence). The CDR3 has 15 amino acids. The germline V and J ends were trimmed by 7 bases and 2 bases, with 15 bases remaining between them. The CDR3: CASNHGRETYNEQFF. The CDR3 nucleotides read TGTGCCAGCAACCACGGGAGAGAGACCTACAATGAGCAGTTCTTC.

This clone was counted once. The chain joins TRBV7-9 to TRBJ1-4, with 9 bases matching TRBD1. V lost 8 bases to trimming and J lost 7 bases; unmatched junction nucleotides: 8. The CDR3 totals 14 residues. Germline V lookup: CDR1 SEHNR, CDR2 FQNEAQ (reference sequence). The CDR3 coding sequence is TGTGCCAGCTCGAACAGGGGGCGGGCTGAAAAACTGTTTTTT. This sequence encodes CASSNRGRAEKLFF.

This chain links TRBV28 with TRBJ2-7; tentative D call: TRBD1 (6 bases). The CDR3 covers 14 residues. V gave up 6 bases and J gave up 6 bases, with 18 bases separating them. The germline V gene encodes CDR1 MDHEN and CDR2 SYDVKM. Here the CDR3 DNA reads TGTGCCAGCAGCCGAAATCCTCAGGGGCCCGAGCAGTACTTC. It encodes CASSRNPQGPEQYF. Using reference TRBV28 and TRBJ2-7 for the parts outside the CDR3, the full variable domain is DVKVTQSSRYLVKRTGEKVFLECVQDMDHENMFWYRQDPGLGLRLIYFSYDVKMKEKGDIPEGYSVSREKKERFSLILESASTNQTSMYLCASSRNPQGPEQYFGPGTRLTVT.

This rearrangement joins TRBV15 to TRBJ2-7; TRBD1 agrees at 10 bases. V shed 5 bases, J shed 7 bases, and the junction held 17 bases outside the gene matches. CDR3 length: 17 amino acids. CDR1 LNHNV and CDR2 YYDKDF come from the germline V gene (reference sequence). The CDR3 DNA reads TGTGCCACCAGCCAGTATGGGAGGACAGGGGGGATAGTGGAGCAGTACTTC. Its protein is CATSQYGRTGGIVEQYF. Combining the CDR3 with reference TRBV15 and TRBJ2-7 gives the whole variable domain DAMVIQNPRYQVTQFGKPVTLSCSQTLNHNVMYWYQQKSSQAPKLLFHYYDKDFNNEADTPDNFQSRRPNTSFCFLDIRSPGLGDTAMYLCATSQYGRTGGIVEQYFGPGTRLTVT.

The chain links TRBV2 to TRBJ2-1, with no clear D. This CDR3 spans 14 amino acids. The V gene's germline CDR1 is SNHLY and CDR2 FYNNEI. V gave up 2 bases and J gave up 8 bases, with 13 bases separating them. In DNA, the CDR3 is TGTGCCAGCAGTGAATTCTGGGCCCCCCATGAGCAGTTCTTC. Translating gives CASSEFWAPHEQFF.

The chain carries TRBV7-9 and TRBJ1-1; D gene ambiguous. The germline V gene has CDR1 SEHNR and CDR2 FQNEAQ (reference sequence). The CDR3 has 13 residues. Between the trimmed V and J ends, which lost 8 bases and 1 base, there was a span of 11 bases. CDR3 in amino acids: CASSSLRNTEAFF. The DNA of the CDR3 is TGTGCCAGCTCGTCCTTGCGGAACACTGAAGCTTTCTTT. Full variable domain (remainder filled in from reference TRBV7-9 and TRBJ1-1): DTGVSQNPRHKITKRGQNVTFRCDPISEHNRLYWYRQTLGQGPEFLTYFQNEAQLEKSRLLSDRFSAERPKGSFSTLEIQRTEQGDSAMYLCASSSLRNTEAFFGQGTRLTVV.

The V and J genes are TRBV10-2 and TRBJ1-1, with unresolved D. Germline V gives CDR1 WSHSY, CDR2 SAAADI. V was shortened by 6 bases and J by 1 base, with 9 bases between the two germline ends. This CDR3 is 13 amino acids long. This CDR3 reads CASRMAGNTEAFF. Here the CDR3 DNA reads TGCGCCAGCAGGATGGCAGGGAACACTGAAGCTTTCTTT.

The rearrangement joins TRBV19 to TRBJ2-2; the D gene is possibly TRBD2 (6 bases). This CDR3 spans 15 amino acids. Germline CDR1 is LNHDA and CDR2 is SQIVND (reference sequence). The V end lost 5 bases, the J end lost 7 bases, and 17 bases lay between the germline ends. DNA of the CDR3: TGTGCCAGTAGTCCAAGAGGGGAGGCGGACGGGGAGCTGTTTTTT. Its protein is CASSPRGEADGELFF.